Presented here are 19 T cell receptor beta chains from one specimen sequenced in a study of vaccination and CD4 T cells after COVID-19. An Oncomine TCR Beta short-read assay was used to sequence the DNA from cultured CD4+ T cells. TCRdb re-called the PCR reads through MiXCR, storing one row per CDR3 protein. The profile shows about 20,000 distinct CDR3 sequences, about 68% of them singletons. Treatment specified: 10-day PBMC culture with coronavirus spike peptide pools or control peptides (ViraFEST assay). Their recognized antigens are unknown. The sample comprised CD4+ T cells from blood, cultured in vitro. The source of these receptors is a human donor who had recovered from COVID-19.

The V call is TRBV20-1, the J call TRBJ1-2; tentatively, D is TRBD1 (5 bases). CDR3 length equals 14 residues. V gave up 5 bases and J gave up 2 bases, with 15 bases separating them. CDR1 and CDR2 from the germline V gene are DFQATT and SNEGSKA (reference sequence). The CDR3 nucleotides read TGCAGTGCTGGAGGCGCAGGGCCAAACTATGGCTACACCTTC. Protein sequence: CSAGGAGPNYGYTF.

V gene TRBV19 combines with J gene TRBJ1-2; 11 bases match TRBD1. The CDR3 spans 15 residues. Germline V CDR1 and CDR2: LNHDA, SQIVND (reference sequence). V dropped 4 bases and J dropped 4; count of bases not matched to a gene: 5. The CDR3 region is CASSNPGQGVYGYTF. In DNA form, the CDR3 reads TGTGCCAGTAGTAACCCGGGACAGGGGGTCTATGGCTACACCTTC.

The CDR3 region has the DNA TGTGCCAGCAGCTTAACAGCCGCGGGCACTGAAGCTTTCTTT. As protein: CASSLTAAGTEAFF. The chain combines TRBV7-3 with TRBJ1-1, with unresolved D. The CDR3 runs 14 residues. V lost 0 bases to trimming and J lost 4 bases, with 9 bases between them. Germline-derived CDR1 and CDR2 are SGHTA and FQGTGA.

The gene calls are TRBV12-3 or TRBV12-4 and TRBJ1-2; 9 nucleotides agree with TRBD1. V shed 5 bases and J 7 bases; nucleotides not matched to a gene: 8. This CDR3 has 14 residues. CDR3 sequence: CASSGDRGKRGYTF. CDR3 coding DNA: TGTGCCAGCAGTGGCGACAGGGGGAAACGTGGCTACACCTTC.

V is TRBV20-1 and J is TRBJ1-1, with D perhaps TRBD1 (5 bases). The CDR3 runs 13 residues. The V gene lost 3 bases and the J gene lost 7 bases, with 15 bases spanning the gap. CDR1 and CDR2 (germline): DFQATT, SNEGSKA (reference sequence). CDR3 nucleotide sequence: TGCAGTGCTAGCCTTCAAGGGGTGAGTGAAGCTTTCTTT. Amino acid sequence: CSASLQGVSEAFF.

This clonotype was seen a single time. The V call is TRBV21-1, the J call TRBJ1-2; the DNA was not used to check the table's D call, TRBD1. TRBV21-1 is termed a pseudogene. The CDR3 spans 16 residues. The CDR3 protein is CASSTTGTSDITGYTF. Written as DNA, the CDR3 is TGTGCCAGCAGCACAACCGGGACCTCTGATATAACGGGCTACACCTTC.

The rearrangement joins TRBV12-3 or TRBV12-4 to TRBJ1-1; unclear D gene. The ends were cut back, 6 bases at V and 3 bases at J, with 17 bases in the middle. The CDR3 spans 15 residues. The CDR3 loop is CASSRDPLVDTEAFF. The CDR3 DNA follows: TGTGCCAGCAGCCGGGATCCTTTAGTGGACACTGAAGCTTTCTTT.

The chain uses TRBV6-1 and TRBJ2-7, with D perhaps given as TRBD1 or TRBD2 (6 bases each). Germline loops: CDR1 MNHNS, CDR2 SASEGT. The V gene lost 5 bases and the J gene lost 2 bases, with 16 bases spanning the gap. CDR3 size: 15 residues. CDR3 residues: CASSPRVGGTYEQYF. The CDR3 region has the DNA TGTGCCAGCAGTCCCCGGGTAGGGGGGACCTACGAGCAGTACTTC.

The chain has TRBV12-3 or TRBV12-4 and TRBJ2-1, with D unclear. V was pared by 3 bases and J by 8 bases, with 8 bases between. The CDR3 has 12 amino acids. CDR3 amino acids: CASSFSDHEQFF. For the CDR3, the DNA is TGTGCCAGCAGTTTTAGTGATCATGAGCAGTTCTTC.

The chain uses TRBV20-1 and TRBJ1-1; D perhaps matches TRBD1 (5 bases). The germline V and J ends were trimmed by 3 bases and 1 base, with 9 bases remaining between them. The germline V gene has CDR1 DFQATT and CDR2 SNEGSKA (reference sequence). The CDR3 length is 13 residues. The CDR3 DNA is TGCAGTGCTAGCAGACAGACGAACACTGAAGCTTTCTTT. Translating gives CSASRQTNTEAFF.

The gene calls are TRBV7-2 and TRBJ1-1, with D possibly being TRBD1 (5 bases). Trimming removed 1 base from V and 1 base from J, with 13 bases in between. The CDR3 has 16 amino acids. The germline CDR1 and CDR2 sequences are SGHTA and FQGNSA. Here the CDR3 reads CASSLDWGIPNTEAFF. The CDR3 nucleotides are TGTGCCAGCAGCTTAGATTGGGGGATCCCGAACACTGAAGCTTTCTTT.

The CDR3 nucleotides read TGTGCCAGCAGCCCCGACAGCTCAAGAGGCTACACCTTC. Its translation is CASSPDSSRGYTF. The chain is built from TRBV7-2 and TRBJ1-2; D possibly corresponds to TRBD1 (5 bases). This CDR3 spans 13 amino acids. Trimming removed 5 bases at V and 8 bases at J, with 15 bases between. Per the germline V gene, CDR1 is SGHTA and CDR2 is FQGNSA.

This clonotype has a handful of counts. The chain couples TRBV20-1 to TRBJ2-7; TRBD1 matches 9 bases. The V segment lost 6 bases and the J segment 5 bases; nucleotides outside the gene matches: 8. Germline CDR1 DFQATT, CDR2 SNEGSKA (reference sequence). The CDR3 runs 13 residues. DNA of the CDR3: TGCAGTGCACGAAAACAGGGGGCGAACGAGCAGTACTTC. Translated, it gives CSARKQGANEQYF.

J is TRBJ1-1 and V is TRBV21-1; the DNA was not used to check the table's D call, TRBD1. TRBV21-1 is assigned pseudogene status. This CDR3 is built from 16 residues. The CDR3 nucleotides are TGTGCCAGCAGCCTTTACACAGGGTACCCCAACACTGAAGCTTTCTTT. This gives the protein CASSLYTGYPNTEAFF.

Only a few counts were recorded for this clonotype. The CDR3 reads CSARGQGINTEAFF. CDR3 nucleotide sequence: TGCAGTGCTAGAGGTCAAGGGATTAACACTGAAGCTTTCTTT. The V gene is TRBV20-1, the J gene TRBJ1-1; D call uncertain. Trimming left V 1 base short and J 2 bases short, with 11 bases between. Per the germline V gene, CDR1 is DFQATT and CDR2 is SNEGSKA (reference sequence). There are 14 residues in the CDR3.

The chain joins TRBV19 to TRBJ1-2; D remains unclear. V was cut by 3 bases and J by 8 bases, with 4 bases left in between. CDR3 length equals 10 residues. Per germline, CDR1 LNHDA and CDR2 SQIVND (reference sequence). This CDR3 is CASSILGYTF. CDR3 nucleotide sequence: TGTGCCAGTAGTATCCTAGGCTACACCTTC.

The genes are TRBV20-1 and TRBJ2-7; 7 bases match TRBD2. The germline CDR1 and CDR2 sequences are DFQATT and SNEGSKA (reference sequence). V lost 6 bases, J lost 5 bases, and 7 bases stayed unmatched. The CDR3 length is 12 residues. CDR3 DNA sequence: TGCAGTGCAGCGGGAAGGTTCGACGAGCAGTACTTC. This codes for CSAAGRFDEQYF.

The gene calls are TRBV6-2 or TRBV6-3 and TRBJ2-3; 9 bases map to TRBD2. The CDR3 totals 14 residues. Trimming took 6 bases from V and 3 from J; bases not matched to a gene: 4. The germline V gene encodes CDR1 MNHEY and CDR2 SVGEGT. The CDR3, as DNA: TGTGCCAGCAGGATGCGGGGGGGAACAGATACGCAGTATTTT. Protein sequence: CASRMRGGTDTQYF.

The V call is TRBV12-3 or TRBV12-4, the J call TRBJ2-2, with D possibly TRBD1 on 6 matching bases. V lost 1 base and J 3 bases, leaving 9 bases between the germline ends. The CDR3 length is 15 residues. This CDR3 reads CASSLGTAYTGELFF. For the CDR3, the DNA is TGTGCCAGCAGTTTAGGGACAGCGTACACCGGGGAGCTGTTTTTT.